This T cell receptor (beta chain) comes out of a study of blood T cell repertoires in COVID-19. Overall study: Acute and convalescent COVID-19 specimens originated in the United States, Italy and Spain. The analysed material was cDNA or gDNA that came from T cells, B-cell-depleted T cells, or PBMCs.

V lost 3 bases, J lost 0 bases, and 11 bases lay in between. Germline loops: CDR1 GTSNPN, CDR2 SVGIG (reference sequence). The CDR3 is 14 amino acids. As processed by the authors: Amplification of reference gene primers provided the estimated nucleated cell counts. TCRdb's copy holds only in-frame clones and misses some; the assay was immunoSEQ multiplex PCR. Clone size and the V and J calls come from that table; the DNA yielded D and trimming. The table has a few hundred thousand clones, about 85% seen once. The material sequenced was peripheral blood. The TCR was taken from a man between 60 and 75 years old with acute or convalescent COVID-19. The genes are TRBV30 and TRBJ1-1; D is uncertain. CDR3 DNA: TGTGCCTGGAGCCGTTATCAGGTGAACACTGAAGCTTTCTTT. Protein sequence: CAWSRYQVNTEAFF.